One sample yielded the 20 T cell receptor beta chains listed below, sequenced in a study of cytomegalovirus exposure and HLA in healthy donors (dated by TCRdb to 2015 to 2018). The library came from the immunoSEQ multiplex PCR assay. A mixture of 60 forward primers for TCR Vbeta segments and 13 reverse primers for TCR Jbeta segments was used in the multiplex PCR. Sourced from immuneACCESS, this table was stored by TCRdb with only in-frame sequences that have V and J called. A share of the clones is absent; for the studies checked, an unresolved V gene accounts for under half, and the remainder has no known explanation. This sample comprises more than 95,000 clones, roughly 17% of them detected only once. The top ten constitute approximately 2.6% of the sample. The sample comprised PBMCs. These receptors all stem from a female donor in good health and CMV-seropositive.

This clone was seen a handful of times. The rearrangement links TRBV29-1 to TRBJ1-2, with 8 bases lining up with TRBD1. This CDR3 spans 11 amino acids. Looked up from germline, CDR1 is SQVTM and CDR2 is ANQGSEA. The V and J ends lost 8 bases and 8 bases, in that order; junction bases with no gene match: 7. The CDR3 DNA sequence: TGCAGCTCCTGGACAGGGCGCGGCTACACCTTC. Translating gives CSSWTGRGYTF.

The chain links TRBV2 to TRBJ1-5; D is unresolved. CDR3 length: 14 amino acids. V lost 3 bases to trimming and J lost 4 bases, with 10 bases between them. In germline, CDR1 is SNHLY, CDR2 FYNNEI. The CDR3 protein is CASSEYGGNQPQHF. CDR3 in DNA: TGTGCCAGCAGTGAGTACGGCGGTAATCAGCCCCAGCATTTT. The full variable domain, in which reference TRBV2 and TRBJ1-5 provide the parts outside the CDR3, is EPEVTQTPSHQVTQMGQEVILRCVPISNHLYFYWYRQILGQKVEFLVSFYNNEISEKSEIFDDQFSVERPDGSNFTLKIRSTKLEDSAMYFCASSEYGGNQPQHFGDGTRLSIL.

V gene TRBV5-1 combines with J gene TRBJ1-3; TRBD1 matches at 9 bases. There are 18 residues in the CDR3. J was trimmed by 0 bases and V by 0 bases; bases with no gene match: 7. The germline gives CDR1 SGHRS, CDR2 YFSETQ. CDR3 DNA sequence: TGCGCCAGCAGCTTGGTCACAGGGGGCTTCTTCTCTGGAAACACCATATATTTT. Translated: CASSLVTGGFFSGNTIYF.

This clone was seen a few times. The chain links TRBV6-5 to TRBJ1-1; D is unresolved. This CDR3 has 13 amino acids. The V gene lost 1 base and the J gene lost 5 bases, with 8 bases spanning the gap. Per the germline V gene, CDR1 is MNHEY and CDR2 is SVGAGI. Here the CDR3 reads CASSYWVGTEAFF. CDR3 in DNA: TGTGCCAGCAGTTACTGGGTCGGGACTGAAGCTTTCTTT.

The chain has TRBV7-2 and TRBJ2-5; D perhaps matches TRBD2 (6 bases). Looked up from germline, CDR1 is SGHTA and CDR2 is FQGNSA. This CDR3 is built from 14 residues. V lost 3 bases and J 2 bases, leaving 10 bases between the germline ends. The DNA for the CDR3 is TGTGCCAGCAGCTTTACTAGCTCTCAAGAGACCCAGTACTTC. Translation: CASSFTSSQETQYF.

This clone was seen at least ten times. Other DNA sequences of this sample code for an identical CDR3. This sequence joins TRBV5-4 and TRBJ1-1; D gene uncertain. This CDR3 spans 13 amino acids. V dropped 0 bases and J dropped 1 base, with 4 bases sitting between them. Germline CDR1 is SGHNT and CDR2 is YYREEE (reference sequence). CDR3 residues: CASSLDRNTEAFF. CDR3 nucleotides: TGTGCCAGCAGCTTGGATAGGAACACTGAAGCTTTCTTT.

The chain employs TRBV4-1 and TRBJ2-2; D gene ambiguous. CDR3 length: 12 residues. Deletions cut 10 bases from V and 6 bases from J, with 12 bases between. Germline V gene sequence: CDR1 MGHRA, CDR2 YSYEKL. CDR3 sequence: CATLGGPGELFF. In DNA form, the CDR3 reads TGCGCCACTCTGGGTGGGCCCGGGGAGCTGTTTTTT.

The chain joins TRBV5-6 to TRBJ2-6, with D unclear. The germline V gene encodes CDR1 SGHDT and CDR2 YYEEEE. There are 15 residues in the CDR3. Trimming shortened V by 0 bases and J by 0 bases, and 4 bases separated the two germline ends. The CDR3: CASSLGASGANVLTF. For the CDR3, the DNA is TGTGCCAGCAGCTTGGGAGCCTCTGGGGCCAACGTCCTGACTTTC.

The gene calls are TRBV9 and TRBJ1-4, with D hard to call. V was shortened by 0 bases and J by 7 bases, with 16 bases between the two germline ends. The CDR3 is 16 residues long. The germline V gene encodes CDR1 SGDLS and CDR2 YYNGEE. CDR3 protein: CASSVATGSWGEKLFF. The CDR3 DNA is TGTGCCAGCAGCGTAGCTACGGGGAGTTGGGGTGAAAAACTGTTTTTT.

CDR3 bases: TGTGCCAGCAGTGAAGTCCCGTGGGGGACAGCAACTAATGAAAAACTGTTTTTT. Translation: CASSEVPWGTATNEKLFF. The V call is TRBV2, the J call TRBJ1-4; 7 nucleotides line up with TRBD1. This CDR3 comprises 18 residues. V was clipped by 1 base and J by 0 bases; unmatched bases: 8. Germline lookup yields CDR1 SNHLY and CDR2 FYNNEI.

V gene TRBV4-1 combines with J gene TRBJ1-2, with TRBD1 matching 7 bases. This CDR3 region has 13 residues. Per the germline V gene, CDR1 is MGHRA and CDR2 is YSYEKL. The V gene end was trimmed by 1 base and the J gene end by 8 bases; junction bases not matched to a gene: 4. Here the CDR3 reads CASSQATGEGYTF. For the CDR3, the DNA is TGCGCCAGCAGCCAAGCTACAGGGGAAGGCTACACCTTC.

V usage is TRBV6-5 and J usage is TRBJ2-7; D is perhaps TRBD2 (5 bases). With 2 bases removed from V and 3 bases from J, the gap between germline ends came to 8 bases. The length of the CDR3 is 13 residues. Germline values: CDR1 MNHEY, CDR2 SVGAGI. The CDR3 sequence is CASSYPGSYEQYF. CDR3 DNA: TGTGCCAGCAGTTACCCGGGAAGCTACGAGCAGTACTTC.

About this clone: Other DNA sequences within the sample encode an identical CDR3. The rearrangement links TRBV30 to TRBJ1-4; no reliable D call. CDR1 and CDR2 from the germline V gene are GTSNPN and SVGIG (reference sequence). Trimming left V 1 base short and J 7 bases short, with 7 bases between. The CDR3 is 12 residues long. The CDR3: CAWSEFREKLFF. The DNA for the CDR3 is TGTGCCTGGAGTGAATTTCGTGAAAAACTGTTTTTT.

The chain has TRBV18 and TRBJ2-5; tentative D call: TRBD2 (7 bases). V dropped 2 bases and J dropped 5 bases, with 15 bases sitting between them. CDR1 and CDR2 from the germline V gene are KGHSH and LQKENI. The CDR3 length is 15 residues. Here the CDR3 reads CASSPSAGAGETQYF. CDR3 nucleotides: TGTGCCAGCTCACCAAGCGCGGGGGCCGGGGAGACCCAGTACTTC.

The chain employs TRBV27 and TRBJ1-1, with 8 nucleotides matching TRBD1. The CDR3 extends over 17 amino acids. In germline, CDR1 is MNHEY, CDR2 SMNVEV (reference sequence). The V and J ends lost 5 bases and 0 bases, in that order; junction bases with no gene match: 11. The CDR3 coding sequence is TGTGCCAGCAGTCCGGACAGGGAATTTCTTATGAACACTGAAGCTTTCTTT. Translated, it gives CASSPDREFLMNTEAFF.

The genes are TRBV28 and TRBJ2-2; 7 positions agree with TRBD2. Trimming removed 7 bases from V and 4 bases from J; junction bases left unmatched: 6. The CDR3 runs to 14 residues. The germline gives CDR1 MDHEN, CDR2 SYDVKM. The CDR3 nucleotides read TGTGCCAGCATCCTGGGGGGGGGCACCGGGGAGCTGTTTTTT. Translated, it gives CASILGGGTGELFF.

This clone was seen more than once but under ten times. At one boundary the junction diverges from the germline segment, which might be a read error. V and J are TRBV19 and TRBJ1-3; weak D call: TRBD1 (5 bases). Germline CDR1 and CDR2: LNHDA and SQIVND (reference sequence). This CDR3 is 11 amino acids long. CDR3 sequence (DNA): TGTGCCAGTAGGTGTACAGGTTCCAGAGATTTT. Its translation: CASRCTGSRDF.

This clone was counted between two and nine times. The genes are TRBV5-6 and TRBJ2-5, with 8 bases fitting TRBD2. Looked up from germline, CDR1 is SGHDT and CDR2 is YYEEEE. V lost 4 bases and J lost 1; bases outside the gene matches: 6. This CDR3 is built from 15 residues. CDR3 protein: CASSPRRGVQETQYF. CDR3 DNA: TGTGCCAGCAGCCCACGGCGGGGGGTCCAAGAGACCCAGTACTTC.

This clone was found a few times. J is TRBJ1-5 and V is TRBV15; 7 positions match TRBD1. Germline assignment: CDR1 LNHNV and CDR2 YYDKDF (reference sequence). The CDR3 covers 15 residues. Germline trimming cut 3 bases from V and 0 bases from J; bases unmatched to any gene: 2. In nucleotides, the CDR3 is TGTGCCACCAGCAGGGGACAGATTAGCAATCAGCCCCAGCATTTT. Residues: CATSRGQISNQPQHF.

This chain connects TRBV2 to TRBJ1-2; weak D call: TRBD1 (6 bases). Trimming shortened V by 7 bases and J by 8 bases, and 20 bases separated the two germline ends. Germline assignment: CDR1 SNHLY and CDR2 FYNNEI. The CDR3 covers 14 residues. CDR3 in DNA: TGTGCCAGCACAGGGGAGGGATTATTGGGCGGCTACACCTTC. Amino acid sequence: CASTGEGLLGGYTF.